This TCR beta chain derives from a study of T cell changes during pregnancy in multiple sclerosis. V was clipped by 6 bases and J by 6 bases; unmatched bases: 0. The germline gives CDR1 MNHEY, CDR2 SVGAGI. The CDR3 loop spans 13 amino acids. Libraries were prepared by immunoSEQ multiplex PCR; TCRdb keeps only in-frame clonotypes and omits some of them. The sample holds 73,000 or so clones, 90% seen once. V is TRBV6-5 and J is TRBJ2-1, with TRBD2 matching 12 bases. The receptor's source is a female donor in good health, enrolled as a control in a pregnancy study. The sequences come from peripheral blood, collected after pregnancy. CDR3: CASRTSGGNEQFF. The DNA for the CDR3 is TGTGCCAGCAGGACTAGCGGGGGCAATGAGCAGTTCTTC.